This T cell receptor (beta chain) was sequenced for a study of cytomegalovirus exposure and HLA in healthy donors. Amplification used 60 Vbeta primers and 13 Jbeta primers. Data came from immunoSEQ multiplex PCR; TCRdb stores just in-frame clones and leaves some out. The data show 35,000 to 45,000 clones, with around 56% seen just once and 5.5% to 7% held by the top ten. This TCR was recovered from a man in his sixties in good health and CMV-seronegative. Sequencing was carried out using PBMCs.

CDR3 region: CASAGGAFGNTIYF. The CDR3, as DNA: TGTGCCAGCGCGGGGGGGGCTTTTGGAAACACCATATATTTT. The V call is TRBV13, the J call TRBJ1-3, with D perhaps matching TRBD1 (6 bases). CDR3 size: 14 residues. From germline, CDR1 is PRHDT and CDR2 FYEKMQ (reference sequence). V lost 8 bases and J 3 bases, leaving 14 bases between the germline ends.